The 15 T cell receptor beta chains given below trace back to one sample, sequenced in a study of blood T cell repertoires in COVID-19. TCRdb's copy holds only in-frame clones and misses some; the assay was immunoSEQ multiplex PCR. The table lists 80,000 to 95,000 clones, approximately 88% of them singletons. The sequenced material came from peripheral blood. These receptors originate from a woman of 80 years or more with active or convalescent COVID-19.

The CDR3 region has the DNA TGTGCCAGCAGCCAAGGGGCCGGACAGATGGGCCAAGAGACCCAGTACTTC. Its protein is CASSQGAGQMGQETQYF. The chain is built from TRBV3-1 (or the pseudogene TRBV3-2) and TRBJ2-5; tentative D call: TRBD1 (6 bases). Germline-derived CDR1 and CDR2 are LGHDT and YNNKEL (reference sequence). There are 17 residues in the CDR3. V shed 1 base and J shed 1 base, with 16 bases lying between them.

This sequence joins TRBV28 and TRBJ1-4; D call uncertain. V shed 5 bases and J shed 8 bases, with 9 bases lying between them. The CDR3 loop spans 12 amino acids. Looked up from germline, CDR1 is MDHEN and CDR2 is SYDVKM. The CDR3 nucleotides read TGTGCCAGCAGTCCTCCTGGCGAAAAACTGTTTTTT. Amino acid sequence: CASSPPGEKLFF. Together with reference TRBV28 and TRBJ1-4, the CDR3 gives the full variable domain: DVKVTQSSRYLVKRTGEKVFLECVQDMDHENMFWYRQDPGLGLRLIYFSYDVKMKEKGDIPEGYSVSREKKERFSLILESASTNQTSMYLCASSPPGEKLFFGSGTQLSVL.

The chain combines TRBV3-1 (or the pseudogene TRBV3-2) with TRBJ1-5; 8 nucleotides match TRBD1. After removal of 3 bases from V and 11 bases from J, the junction contained 9 bases not matched to a gene. This CDR3 has 14 residues. Germline CDR1 and CDR2: LGHDT and YNNKEL (reference sequence). The CDR3 DNA is TGTGCCAGCAGCCAGGACTATACAGGGGGGGCCCAGCATTTT. Translated: CASSQDYTGGAQHF.

V usage is TRBV30 and J usage is TRBJ2-3; D not certain. V was clipped by 0 bases and J by 8 bases, with 6 bases between them. Germline V lookup: CDR1 GTSNPN, CDR2 SVGIG (reference sequence). The CDR3 is 11 amino acids. CDR3 coding DNA: TGTGCCTGGAGTGTCGGCGGTACGCAGTATTTT. Protein product: CAWSVGGTQYF.

The V call is TRBV5-6, the J call TRBJ1-4; D call uncertain. The CDR3 consists of 14 residues. Per germline, CDR1 SGHDT and CDR2 YYEEEE. The V and J ends lost 4 bases and 7 bases respectively, with 14 bases between them. The CDR3 loop reads CASSLGNFGEKLFF. CDR3 bases: TGTGCCAGCAGCCTCGGGAATTTCGGTGAAAAACTGTTTTTT.

The chain is built from TRBV5-1 and TRBJ2-7; the D is unclear. Germline V gene lookup returns CDR1 SGHRS and CDR2 YFSETQ. The CDR3 extends over 12 amino acids. V lost 4 bases to trimming and J lost 5 bases, with 10 bases between them. The CDR3 coding sequence is TGCGCCAGCAGCGAGGTGTCCCACGAGCAGTACTTC. This encodes CASSEVSHEQYF.

The chain uses TRBV9 and TRBJ2-3; D remains unclear. The V gene lost 0 bases and the J gene lost 5 bases, with 10 bases spanning the gap. The CDR3 spans 14 residues. The germline V gene has CDR1 SGDLS and CDR2 YYNGEE. This CDR3 is CASSVELPGDTQYF. Written as DNA, the CDR3 is TGTGCCAGCAGCGTAGAACTACCCGGAGATACGCAGTATTTT.

This clone was detected only a few times. This rearrangement joins TRBV28 to TRBJ1-5, with 7 positions matching TRBD1. This CDR3 is built from 13 residues. The germline V gene has CDR1 MDHEN and CDR2 SYDVKM. The V and J ends lost 8 bases and 7 bases, in that order; junction bases with no gene match: 8. The CDR3 loop reads CASVTGVLQPQHF. CDR3 nucleotides: TGTGCCAGCGTAACAGGGGTCTTGCAGCCCCAGCATTTT.

This clone was recorded many times. The V gene is TRBV6-5, the J gene TRBJ1-1; D gene unclear. The germline gives CDR1 MNHEY, CDR2 SVGAGI. This CDR3 contains 12 residues. Trimming left V 8 bases short and J 2 bases short, with 9 bases between. CDR3 sequence (DNA): TGTGCCAGCTTCCGGTTAAACACTGAAGCTTTCTTT. Its translation: CASFRLNTEAFF.

The chain couples TRBV11-2 to TRBJ1-4; D perhaps matches TRBD1 (6 bases). Per the germline V gene, CDR1 is SGHAT and CDR2 is FQNNGV. The germline V and J ends were trimmed by 0 bases and 5 bases, with 13 bases remaining between them. The CDR3 is made up of 16 amino acids. For the CDR3, the DNA is TGTGCCAGCAGCTTAGATGCGGACAGTGAGAATGAAAAACTGTTTTTT. Translated, it gives CASSLDADSENEKLFF.

This sequence joins TRBV9 and TRBJ2-7, with D perhaps TRBD1 (6 bases). CDR1 is SGDLS and CDR2 is YYNGEE in the germline V gene. The CDR3 has 15 residues. Trimming left V 3 bases short and J 4 bases short, with 17 bases between. The CDR3 DNA is TGTGCCAGCAGCGAGGGGGTTGGGGGCCCGTACGAGCAGTACTTC. The encoded protein is CASSEGVGGPYEQYF.

The rearrangement links TRBV5-8 to TRBJ2-7, with a weak D call TRBD1 (6 bases). The CDR3 runs to 16 residues. Between the trimmed V and J ends, which lost 3 bases and 5 bases, there was a span of 21 bases. Germline CDR1 is SGHTS and CDR2 is YDEGEE. Here the CDR3 DNA reads TGTGCCAGCAGCTCACGGTCGACAGGAGGCTTCAACGAGCAGTACTTC. Protein: CASSSRSTGGFNEQYF. Drawing the rest from reference TRBV5-8 and TRBJ2-7, the complete variable domain is EAGVTQSPTHLIKTRGQQATLRCSPISGHTSVYWYQQALGLGLQFLLWYDEGEERNRGNFPPRFSGRQFPNYSSELNVNALELEDSALYLCASSSRSTGGFNEQYFGPGTRLTVT.

The chain links TRBV7-6 to TRBJ2-7; no firm D call. Germline lookup yields CDR1 SGHVS and CDR2 FNYEAQ. Trimming left V 5 bases short and J 4 bases short, with 21 bases between. The CDR3 is made up of 16 amino acids. The CDR3 DNA is TGTGCCAGCAGCCCCCAGCAGCCCCCCGGGTTATACGAGCAGTACTTC. Translation: CASSPQQPPGLYEQYF.

The chain links TRBV7-2 to TRBJ2-1; D possibly corresponds to TRBD2 (6 bases). The V gene lost 4 bases and the J gene lost 10 bases, with 20 bases spanning the gap. CDR1 and CDR2 from the germline V gene are SGHTA and FQGNSA. CDR3 length: 15 amino acids. CDR3 DNA: TGTGCCAGCAGCTCATCCCCGGGACTCTCGTTCGAGCAGTTCTTC. It is translated as CASSSSPGLSFEQFF.

This sequence joins TRBV4-3 and TRBJ1-2; D ambiguous. The CDR3 runs 14 residues. V dropped 3 bases and J dropped 7 bases, with 15 bases sitting between them. Germline CDR1 is LGHNA and CDR2 is YSLEER. DNA for the CDR3: TGCGCCAGCAGCCAGGCGGTTTTGGTCCGTGGCTACACCTTC. This gives the protein CASSQAVLVRGYTF.